This TCR beta chain was identified during a study of cytomegalovirus exposure and HLA in healthy donors. In the PCR, 60 Vbeta and 13 Jbeta primers were used. TCRdb's copy holds only in-frame clones and misses some; the assay was immunoSEQ multiplex PCR. The sample holds under 200,000 clones, approximately 80% seen once. Healthy bone marrow donors made up the donor group. The CDR3 contains 14 residues. Germline loops: CDR1 MNHEY, CDR2 SMNVEV (reference sequence). V was pared by 1 base and J by 5 bases, with 11 bases between. The source of this sequence is a woman between 18 and 29 years old in good health and CMV-seronegative. The chain links TRBV27 to TRBJ2-5, with a tentative D call TRBD2 (6 bases). The material sequenced was PBMCs. This CDR3 is CASSLWRGRETQYF. The DNA for the CDR3 is TGTGCCAGCAGTTTATGGCGGGGCAGGGAGACCCAGTACTTC.